These 8 T cell receptor beta chains share one sample of origin, sequenced in a study of PD-L1 blockade in urothelial cancer (dated by TCRdb to about 2017). The library was obtained by the immunoSEQ multiplex PCR assay. TCRdb provides this immuneACCESS table in a form limited to in-frame rearrangements. Some clones are lacking; in checked studies, under half of them reflect an unresolved V gene, and why the rest are absent is not known. A total of 70,000 or so clones appear in this sample, 85% to 90% of them only once. Of the sample, 3% to 4% falls within the top ten clones. Sequenced here: PBMCs, sampled around atezolizumab (anti-PD-L1) treatment. These receptors were collected from a man aged 55-75 years with urothelial cancer.

The CDR3 DNA is TGTGCCAGCAGTTCCACTGTGGGAGGGCCAGGGTATGAGCAGTTCTTC. Translated, it gives CASSSTVGGPGYEQFF. This rearrangement joins TRBV7-8 to TRBJ2-1; 7 bases are a match to TRBD2. Germline V gene sequence: CDR1 SGHVS, CDR2 FQNEAQ. There are 16 residues in the CDR3. Losses at the gene ends were 6 bases for V and 8 bases for J; bases not matched to a gene: 16.

This chain uses TRBV7-9 with TRBJ1-4; D unclear. Deletions cut 5 bases from V and 0 bases from J, with 7 bases between. Germline V gene data show CDR1 as SEHNR and CDR2 as FQNEAQ (reference sequence). CDR3 size: 14 residues. Here the CDR3 DNA reads TGTGCCAGCAGCCCGAGAGCAACTAATGAAAAACTGTTTTTT. This gives the protein CASSPRATNEKLFF.

The DNA of the CDR3 is TGTGCCAGTAGTCCCCGGACAGACGGTAGCCCTCAGTACTTC. This sequence encodes CASSPRTDGSPQYF. The chain couples TRBV19 to TRBJ2-7; possible D gene TRBD1, 6 bases. V was clipped by 5 bases and J by 10 bases, with 21 bases between them. Germline assignment: CDR1 LNHDA and CDR2 SQIVND (reference sequence). The CDR3 has 14 residues.

The chain joins TRBV5-1 to TRBJ2-7, with TRBD1 identical over 10 bases. V trimming: 2 bases; J trimming: 2 bases; junction bases outside the gene matches: 10. This CDR3 comprises 17 residues. The V gene's germline CDR1 is SGHRS and CDR2 YFSETQ. Here the CDR3 DNA reads TGCGCCAGCAGCTTACAAAGACAGGGGGCCCTACCCTACGAGCAGTACTTC. As protein: CASSLQRQGALPYEQYF.

The chain has TRBV29-1 and TRBJ2-7; 7 bases align to TRBD2. CDR3 length: 14 residues. V shed 4 bases, J shed 2 bases, and the junction held 8 bases outside the gene matches. Germline CDR1 is SQVTM and CDR2 is ANQGSEA. CDR3 nucleotides: TGCAGCGTTGTGGCCGGGAGGATCCCCTACGAGCAGTACTTC. Translation: CSVVAGRIPYEQYF.

This clone has only one observation. The CDR3 here is CASSPAGTASGYTF. CDR3 nucleotide sequence: TGTGCCAGCAGTCCAGCCGGGACAGCGAGCGGCTACACCTTC. This chain uses TRBV6-5 with TRBJ1-2; 7 nucleotides line up with TRBD1. The CDR3 consists of 14 residues. Germline V lookup: CDR1 MNHEY, CDR2 SVGAGI. V was pared by 5 bases and J by 8 bases, with 11 bases of the junction left unmatched.

The chain is built from TRBV6-5 and TRBJ1-2, with D perhaps matching TRBD1 (6 bases). The V end lost 8 bases, the J end lost 5 bases, and 21 bases lay between the germline ends. The CDR3 consists of 15 residues. The germline V gene has CDR1 MNHEY and CDR2 SVGAGI. CDR3 DNA sequence: TGTGCCAGCGCTGAGCCTAAGGGAGGGGGGTATGGCTACACCTTC. It codes for CASAEPKGGGYGYTF.

This clone was seen a single time. The chain has TRBV30 and TRBJ1-2; a possible D gene is TRBD1 (6 bases). Germline V gene sequence: CDR1 GTSNPN, CDR2 SVGIG (reference sequence). V lost 1 base and J lost 8, with 11 bases in between. The CDR3 has 12 amino acids. The CDR3 sequence is CAWSGQGKGYTF. In DNA, the CDR3 is TGTGCCTGGAGTGGGCAGGGGAAAGGCTACACCTTC.